Given below is one T cell receptor beta chain in context. This specimen comes from a study of T cell responses to AZD1222 COVID-19 vaccine. Assay: immunoSEQ multiplex PCR; the TCRdb copy retains only in-frame clones and omits some. The table shows some 150,000 clones, with 90% occurring only once. In germline, CDR1 is MNHEY, CDR2 SVGEGT. Losses at the gene ends were 2 bases for V and 0 bases for J; bases not matched to a gene: 6. CDR3 size: 18 residues. The receptor comes from an adult who received the AZD1222 COVID-19 vaccine. This chain joins TRBV6-2 or TRBV6-3 and TRBJ2-1; 11 nucleotides line up with TRBD2. The sequencing used peripheral blood, collected 28 days after the second AZD1222 dose. CDR3 region: CASSYPTSGTLSYNEQFF. The CDR3 region has the DNA TGTGCCAGCAGTTACCCGACTAGCGGGACGCTCTCCTACAATGAGCAGTTCTTC.